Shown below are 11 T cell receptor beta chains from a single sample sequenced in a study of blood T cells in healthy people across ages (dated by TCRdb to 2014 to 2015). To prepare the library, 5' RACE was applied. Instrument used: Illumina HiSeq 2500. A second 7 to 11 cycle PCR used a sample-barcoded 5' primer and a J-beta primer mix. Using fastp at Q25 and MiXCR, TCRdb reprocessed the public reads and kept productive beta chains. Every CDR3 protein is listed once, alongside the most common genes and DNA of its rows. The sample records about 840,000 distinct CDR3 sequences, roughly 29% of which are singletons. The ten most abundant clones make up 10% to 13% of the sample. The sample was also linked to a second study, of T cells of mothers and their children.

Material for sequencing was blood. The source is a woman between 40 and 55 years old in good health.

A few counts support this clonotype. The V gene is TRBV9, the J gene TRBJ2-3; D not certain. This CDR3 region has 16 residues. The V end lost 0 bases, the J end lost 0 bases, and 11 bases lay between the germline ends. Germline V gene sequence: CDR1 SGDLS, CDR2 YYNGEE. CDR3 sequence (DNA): TGTGCCAGCAGCGTAGATGGGTGGCCTAGCACAGATACGCAGTATTTT. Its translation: CASSVDGWPSTDTQYF.

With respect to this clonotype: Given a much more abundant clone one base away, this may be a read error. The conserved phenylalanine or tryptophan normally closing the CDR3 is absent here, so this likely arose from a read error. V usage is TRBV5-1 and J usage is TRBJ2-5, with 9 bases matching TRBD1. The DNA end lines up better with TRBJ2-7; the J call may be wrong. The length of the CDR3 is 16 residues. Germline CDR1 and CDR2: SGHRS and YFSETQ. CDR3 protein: CASSGTPPGQGGEQYY. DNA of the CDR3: TGCGCCAGCAGCGGAACTCCGCCGGGACAGGGTGGCGAGCAGTACTAC.

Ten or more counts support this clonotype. CDR3 residues: CASSRGTLGPYEQYF. CDR3 nucleotide sequence: TGTGCCAGCAGCCGCGGGACTCTCGGGCCCTACGAGCAGTACTTC. The chain couples TRBV5-6 to TRBJ2-7; D may be TRBD2 (6 bases). The V gene's germline CDR1 is SGHDT and CDR2 YYEEEE. The CDR3 loop spans 15 amino acids. The ends were cut back, 4 bases at V and 2 bases at J, with 16 bases in the middle.

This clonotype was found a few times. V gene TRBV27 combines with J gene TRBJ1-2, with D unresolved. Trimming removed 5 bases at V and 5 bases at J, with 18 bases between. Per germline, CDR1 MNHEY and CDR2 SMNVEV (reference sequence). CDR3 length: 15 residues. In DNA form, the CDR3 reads TGTGCCAGCAGTCCAACCAGGACGGACCTTTATGGCTACACCTTC. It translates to CASSPTRTDLYGYTF.

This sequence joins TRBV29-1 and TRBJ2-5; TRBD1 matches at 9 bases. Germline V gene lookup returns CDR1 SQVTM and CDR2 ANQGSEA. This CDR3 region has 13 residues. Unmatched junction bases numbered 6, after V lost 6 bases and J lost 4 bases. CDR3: CSVIRQGGETQYF. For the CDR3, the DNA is TGCAGCGTCATCCGACAGGGGGGAGAGACCCAGTACTTC.

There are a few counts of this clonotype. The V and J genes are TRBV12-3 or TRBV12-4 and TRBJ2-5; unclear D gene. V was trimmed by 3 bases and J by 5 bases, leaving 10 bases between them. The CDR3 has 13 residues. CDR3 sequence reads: CASSFRASETQYF. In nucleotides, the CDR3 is TGTGCCAGCAGTTTCCGGGCCAGCGAGACCCAGTACTTC.

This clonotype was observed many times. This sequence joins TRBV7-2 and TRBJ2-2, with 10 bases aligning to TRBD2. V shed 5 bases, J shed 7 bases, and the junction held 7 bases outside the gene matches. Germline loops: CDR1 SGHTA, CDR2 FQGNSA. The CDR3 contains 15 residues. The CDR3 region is CASSQRGGRYGELFF. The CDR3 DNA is TGTGCCAGCAGCCAGCGGGGGGGCCGGTACGGGGAGCTGTTTTTT.

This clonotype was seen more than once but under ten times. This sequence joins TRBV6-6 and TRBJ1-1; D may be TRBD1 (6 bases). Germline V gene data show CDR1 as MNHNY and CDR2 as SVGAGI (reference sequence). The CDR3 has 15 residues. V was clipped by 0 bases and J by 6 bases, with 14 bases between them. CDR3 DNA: TGTGCCAGCAGTTACTCGGCAGGGGCGCCGGCTGAAGCTTTCTTT. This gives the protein CASSYSAGAPAEAFF.

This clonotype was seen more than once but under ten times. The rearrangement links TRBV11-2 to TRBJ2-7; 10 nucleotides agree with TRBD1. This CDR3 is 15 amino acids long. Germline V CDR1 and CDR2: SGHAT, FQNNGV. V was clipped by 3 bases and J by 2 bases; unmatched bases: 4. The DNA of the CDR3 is TGTGCCAGCAGCTTTCGGACAGGGGGGGCCTACGAGCAGTACTTC. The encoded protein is CASSFRTGGAYEQYF.

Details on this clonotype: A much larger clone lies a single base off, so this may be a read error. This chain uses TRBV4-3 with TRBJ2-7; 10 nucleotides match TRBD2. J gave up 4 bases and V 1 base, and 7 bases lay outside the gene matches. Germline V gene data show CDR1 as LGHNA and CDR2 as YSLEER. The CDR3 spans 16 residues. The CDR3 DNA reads TGCGCCAGCAGCCAAGGAAGCGGGAGGGCCTCATACGAGCAGTACTTC. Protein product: CASSQGSGRASYEQYF.

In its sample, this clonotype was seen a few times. CDR3 nucleotides: TGTGCCAGCAGCGAGGGACTAGCGTATGATACGCAGTATTTT. Translated: CASSEGLAYDTQYF. The gene calls are TRBV9 and TRBJ2-3; TRBD2 agrees at 10 bases. CDR3 length: 14 amino acids. Germline V lookup: CDR1 SGDLS, CDR2 YYNGEE. V was pared by 3 bases and J by 6 bases, with 4 bases of the junction left unmatched.